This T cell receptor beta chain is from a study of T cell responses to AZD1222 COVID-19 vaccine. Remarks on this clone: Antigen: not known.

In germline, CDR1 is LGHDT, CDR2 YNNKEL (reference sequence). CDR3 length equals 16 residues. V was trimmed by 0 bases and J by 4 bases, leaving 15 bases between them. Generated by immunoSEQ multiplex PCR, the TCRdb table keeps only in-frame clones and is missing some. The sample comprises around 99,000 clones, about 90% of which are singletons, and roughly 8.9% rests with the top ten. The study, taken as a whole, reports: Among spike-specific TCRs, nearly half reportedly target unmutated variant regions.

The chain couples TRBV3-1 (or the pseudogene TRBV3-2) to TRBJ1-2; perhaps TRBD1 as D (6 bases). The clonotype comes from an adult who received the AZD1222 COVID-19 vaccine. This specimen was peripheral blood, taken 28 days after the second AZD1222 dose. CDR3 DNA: TGTGCCAGCAGCCAAGATTGGTCAGGGGCTGGCTATGGCTACACCTTC. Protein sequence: CASSQDWSGAGYGYTF.